The 14 T cell receptor beta chains reported below all come from one sample, sequenced in a study of T cell changes during pregnancy in multiple sclerosis. Sequenced by immunoSEQ multiplex PCR; TCRdb stores in-frame clones only, minus some. Altogether under 150,000 clones are present, 90% to 96% being singletons, with the ten largest covering less than 0.55%. The sequences come from peripheral blood, collected after pregnancy. The receptors derive from a female donor with multiple sclerosis, enrolled in a pregnancy study.

This chain links TRBV4-2 with TRBJ2-4; the match to TRBD2 covers 14 bases. Germline V gene sequence: CDR1 LGHNA, CDR2 YNFKEQ. This CDR3 contains 20 residues. Unmatched junction bases numbered 11, after V lost 4 bases and J lost 0 bases. The CDR3 region is CASSRRPGLAGEGAKNIQYF. The CDR3 DNA reads TGTGCCAGCAGCCGGCGGCCGGGACTAGCGGGAGAGGGAGCCAAAAACATTCAGTACTTC.

This chain links TRBV5-4 with TRBJ2-3, with D hard to call. The CDR3 has 13 residues. Germline V gene sequence: CDR1 SGHNT, CDR2 YYREEE (reference sequence). Trimming removed 4 bases from V and 7 bases from J, with 13 bases in between. In DNA form, the CDR3 reads TGTGCCAGCAGCCATCTCTTACAAAATACGCAGTATTTT. This translates into CASSHLLQNTQYF.

The rearrangement joins TRBV19 to TRBJ2-5, with TRBD1 matching over 7 bases. Per germline, CDR1 LNHDA and CDR2 SQIVND (reference sequence). CDR3 size: 16 residues. J lost 5 bases, V lost 5 bases, and 14 bases had no gene match. CDR3 coding DNA: TGTGCCAGTAGTGCCCAGCCTAGGGGGCGCGAGGAGACCCAGTACTTC. Amino acid sequence: CASSAQPRGREETQYF.

This chain uses TRBV4-1 with TRBJ2-2; 8 bases fit TRBD1. Germline V gene sequence: CDR1 MGHRA, CDR2 YSYEKL. The CDR3 contains 16 residues. Trimming at V came to 4 bases and at J to 5 bases, leaving 9 bases not matched to a gene. The chain's CDR3 is CASSPRDRRGTGELFF. For the CDR3, the DNA is TGCGCCAGCAGCCCTCGGGACAGGCGGGGAACCGGGGAGCTGTTTTTT.

The chain uses TRBV21-1 and TRBJ1-2; the table's D call of TRBD1 was not tested on the DNA. TRBV21-1 represents a pseudogene. CDR3 size: 11 residues. The CDR3 DNA reads as TGTGCCAGCAGACAGGGAAGGGGCTACACCTTC. The encoded protein is CASRQGRGYTF.

The V gene is TRBV4-3, the J gene TRBJ2-3, with 8 bases fitting TRBD2. V dropped 0 bases and J dropped 1; count of bases not matched to a gene: 12. This CDR3 is 19 amino acids long. From germline, CDR1 is LGHNA and CDR2 YSLEER. The CDR3 coding sequence is TGCGCCAGCAGCCAAGACCATTCCGCGGGACTAGTGGGCACAGATACGCAGTATTTT. Protein: CASSQDHSAGLVGTDTQYF.

This clone has only one observation. The chain links TRBV4-2 to TRBJ2-5; 11 nucleotides agree with TRBD2. CDR1 LGHNA and CDR2 YNFKEQ come from the germline V gene. The J segment lost 1 base and the V segment lost 5 bases, leaving 3 bases of the junction unmatched. This CDR3 comprises 15 residues. The CDR3 here is CASSMTSGAQETQYF. The DNA of the CDR3 is TGTGCCAGCAGCATGACTAGCGGGGCCCAAGAGACCCAGTACTTC.

This sequence joins TRBV14 and TRBJ1-1, with unresolved D. Germline V gene data show CDR1 as SGHDN and CDR2 as FVKESK. V lost 0 bases, J lost 4 bases, and 6 bases lay in between. This CDR3 is 13 amino acids long. The CDR3 is CASSQDHVTEAFF. The CDR3 DNA is TGTGCCAGCAGCCAAGATCATGTCACTGAAGCTTTCTTT.

This clone has a single count. The J gene is TRBJ2-5, the V gene TRBV27; TRBD2 matches at 8 bases. Germline V gives CDR1 MNHEY, CDR2 SMNVEV (reference sequence). The CDR3 extends over 14 amino acids. V was pared by 6 bases and J by 1 base, with 4 bases of the junction left unmatched. CDR3 loop: CASSRGTSQETQYF. The CDR3 DNA follows: TGTGCCAGCAGCCGTGGGACTAGCCAAGAGACCCAGTACTTC.

The chain is built from TRBV16 and TRBJ2-5, with TRBD1 as a possible D gene (5 bases). The CDR3 has 12 residues. V lost 4 bases, J lost 4 bases, and 7 bases lay in between. Germline CDR1 is KGHSY and CDR2 is FQNENV. CDR3: CASSPQGETQYF. The CDR3 DNA follows: TGTGCCAGCAGCCCCCAGGGAGAGACCCAGTACTTC.

V is TRBV19 and J is TRBJ2-7, with D unresolved. The CDR3 is made up of 14 amino acids. CDR1 LNHDA and CDR2 SQIVND come from the germline V gene (reference sequence). The V gene lost 6 bases and the J gene lost 2 bases, with 14 bases spanning the gap. CDR3 residues: CASSISGLAYEQYF. Here the CDR3 DNA reads TGTGCCAGTAGCATTTCCGGGTTAGCCTACGAGCAGTACTTC. Together with reference TRBV19 and TRBJ2-7, the CDR3 gives the full variable domain: DGGITQSPKYLFRKEGQNVTLSCEQNLNHDAMYWYRQDPGQGLRLIYYSQIVNDFQKGDIAEGYSVSREKKESFPLTVTSAQKNPTAFYLCASSISGLAYEQYFGPGTRLTVT.

This chain connects TRBV11-2 to TRBJ2-7; D may be TRBD2 (7 bases). Trimming took 5 bases from V and 3 from J, leaving 17 bases between them. Germline lookup yields CDR1 SGHAT and CDR2 FQNNGV. The CDR3 extends over 15 amino acids. In DNA, the CDR3 is TGTGCCAGCAGCGACAGAGGGGGGGGTAACTACGAGCAGTACTTC. Translating gives CASSDRGGGNYEQYF.

This chain connects TRBV5-4 to TRBJ2-7; TRBD1 aligns across 8 bases. V dropped 0 bases and J dropped 0; count of bases not matched to a gene: 5. Germline V lookup: CDR1 SGHNT, CDR2 YYREEE (reference sequence). The CDR3 covers 16 residues. DNA of the CDR3: TGTGCCAGCAGCTTGGGTGTGGGACAGGACTCCTACGAGCAGTACTTC. Its protein is CASSLGVGQDSYEQYF.

The chain has TRBV13 and TRBJ2-1; D is ambiguous. Trimming cost V 5 bases and J 6 bases, with 17 bases left between them. The V gene's germline CDR1 is PRHDT and CDR2 FYEKMQ (reference sequence). The CDR3 totals 15 residues. CDR3 DNA: TGTGCCAGCAGCCTCCAAGACACCCCCCTCAATGAGCAGTTCTTC. Translation gives CASSLQDTPLNEQFF.